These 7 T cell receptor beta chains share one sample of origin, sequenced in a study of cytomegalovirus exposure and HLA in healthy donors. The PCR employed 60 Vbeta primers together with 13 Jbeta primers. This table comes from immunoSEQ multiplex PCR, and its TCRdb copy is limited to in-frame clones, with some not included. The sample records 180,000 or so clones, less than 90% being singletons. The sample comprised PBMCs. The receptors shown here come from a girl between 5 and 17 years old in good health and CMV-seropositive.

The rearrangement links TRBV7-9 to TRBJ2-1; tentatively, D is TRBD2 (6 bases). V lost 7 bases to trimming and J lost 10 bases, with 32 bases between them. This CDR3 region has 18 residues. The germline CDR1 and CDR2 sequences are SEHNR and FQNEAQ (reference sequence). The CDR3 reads CASTRTPRGGRSPKEQFF. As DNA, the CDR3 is TGTGCCAGCACCCGTACCCCTCGCGGAGGGAGATCGCCTAAAGAGCAGTTCTTC.

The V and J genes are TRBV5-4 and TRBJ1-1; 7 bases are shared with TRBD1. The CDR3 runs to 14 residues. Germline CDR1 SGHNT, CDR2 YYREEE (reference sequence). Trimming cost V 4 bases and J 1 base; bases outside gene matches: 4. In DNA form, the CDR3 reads TGTGCCAGCAGCCGGGACAGCGGGAACACTGAAGCTTTCTTT. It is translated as CASSRDSGNTEAFF.

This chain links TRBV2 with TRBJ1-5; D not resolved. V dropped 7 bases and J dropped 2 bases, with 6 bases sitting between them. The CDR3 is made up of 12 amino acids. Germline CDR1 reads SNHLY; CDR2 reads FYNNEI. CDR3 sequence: CASNLRNQPQHF. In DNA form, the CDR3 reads TGTGCCAGCAATCTTCGCAATCAGCCCCAGCATTTT.

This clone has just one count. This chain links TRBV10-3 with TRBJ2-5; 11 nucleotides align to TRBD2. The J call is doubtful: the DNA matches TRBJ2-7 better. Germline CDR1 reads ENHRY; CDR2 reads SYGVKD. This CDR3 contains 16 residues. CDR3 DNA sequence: TGTGCCATCAGTGAGTACGGGACTAGCGGAACCTACGAGCAGTACTTC. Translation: CAISEYGTSGTYEQYF.

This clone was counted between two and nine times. CDR3 nucleotide sequence: TGCAGCGTTACCCGGGACAGGGGGTTTCCCGGGGAGCTGTTTTTT. Encoded protein: CSVTRDRGFPGELFF. This sequence joins TRBV29-1 and TRBJ2-2; 11 bases fit TRBD1. V was pared by 5 bases and J by 6 bases, with 8 bases of the junction left unmatched. Germline CDR1 reads SQVTM; CDR2 reads ANQGSEA. The CDR3 is 15 amino acids.

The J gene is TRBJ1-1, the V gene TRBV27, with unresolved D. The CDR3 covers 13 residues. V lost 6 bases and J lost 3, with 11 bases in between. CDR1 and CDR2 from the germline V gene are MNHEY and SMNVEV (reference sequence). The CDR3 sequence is CASSNFRDTEAFF. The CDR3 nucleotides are TGTGCCAGCAGCAATTTCCGGGACACTGAAGCTTTCTTT.

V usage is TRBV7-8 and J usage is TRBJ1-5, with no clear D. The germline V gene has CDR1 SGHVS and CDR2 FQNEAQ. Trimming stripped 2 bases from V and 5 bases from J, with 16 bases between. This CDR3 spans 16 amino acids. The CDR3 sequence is CASSLLGTGRYQPQHF. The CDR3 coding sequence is TGTGCCAGCAGCTTATTGGGCACGGGGAGATATCAGCCCCAGCATTTT.